This TCR beta chain appears in the sequencing data of a study of CD8 T cells in ankylosing spondylitis (dated by TCRdb to 2016 to 2017). Regarding the complete study: T cell receptor beta repertoires were profiled in healthy donors and ankylosing spondylitis patients so that disease-linked TCR variants could be found. In total, the full study cohort was made up of some 110 healthy donors and 25 to 30 ankylosing spondylitis patients. Peripheral blood was sampled, and synovial fluid was additionally collected from ankylosing spondylitis patients. The full study reports these points: A TCR beta motif of eight highly homologous amino acid variants appeared characteristic of blood from ankylosing spondylitis patients. Some motif variants were previously reported in synovial fluid and blood of reactive arthritis patients, suggesting common disease-initiation mechanisms. The disease-linked clones were reported as significantly enriched in matched synovial fluid samples from ankylosing spondylitis patients. The disease-linked clones had a CD8+ phenotype and were found at relatively low frequencies in peripheral blood.

There are a few counts of this clonotype. The antigen this receptor binds is unknown. No clone much larger than this one lies a single base away; base qualities are absent. The CDR3 runs 15 amino acids, cysteine and phenylalanine included. Of all the DNA, just the CDR3 is kept, 45 bases in frame from base 1. The germline V gene encodes CDR1 SEHNR and CDR2 FQNEAQ (reference sequence). V is shortened by 1 base, J by 5 bases, and the region joining them spans 14 bases. The run used an Illumina HiSeq 2500. TCR beta libraries were prepared by quantitative 5'-RACE with molecular barcodes. Per the source publication's procedure: Disease-linked TCR variants were identified with a new computational method built on a probabilistic model of VDJ rearrangement. The public reads were run again by TCRdb, first through fastp at Q25 and then through MiXCR, and only productive beta chains were kept. Duplicate CDR3 protein sequences are folded into a single record with the most common DNA and genes. In this record, the V and J calls reflect TCRdb's handling and not the investigators' own analysis. Within this sample are roughly 700,000 distinct CDR3 sequences, with about 20% of them counted one time only. In total, the top ten clones hold over 15% of the sample.

This sequence uses TRBV7-9 and TRBJ2-5, with the D segment possibly TRBD1 or TRBD2, each aligning over 6 bases. Sample: blood, either unsorted or a sorted T cell fraction (not recorded which). The TCR was taken from a male donor with ankylosing spondylitis. DNA sequence: TGTGCCAGCAGCTTAGGCAGGGGACTGGAGGAGACCCAGTACTTC. It encodes CASSLGRGLEETQYF.